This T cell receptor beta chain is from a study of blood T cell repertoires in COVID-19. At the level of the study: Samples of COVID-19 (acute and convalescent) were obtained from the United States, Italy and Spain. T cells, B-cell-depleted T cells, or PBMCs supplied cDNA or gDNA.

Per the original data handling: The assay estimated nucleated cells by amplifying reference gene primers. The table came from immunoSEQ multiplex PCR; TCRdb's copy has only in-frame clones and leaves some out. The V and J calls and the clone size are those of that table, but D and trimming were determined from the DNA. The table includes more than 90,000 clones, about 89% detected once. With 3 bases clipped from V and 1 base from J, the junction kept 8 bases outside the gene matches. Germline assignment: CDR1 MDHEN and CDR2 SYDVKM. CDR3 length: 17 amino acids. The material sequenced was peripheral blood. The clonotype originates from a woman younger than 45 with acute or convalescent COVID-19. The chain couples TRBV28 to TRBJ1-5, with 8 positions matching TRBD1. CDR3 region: CASSLGRGQGSNQPQHF. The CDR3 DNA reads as TGTGCCAGCAGTTTGGGCCGAGGACAGGGAAGCAATCAGCCCCAGCATTTT.